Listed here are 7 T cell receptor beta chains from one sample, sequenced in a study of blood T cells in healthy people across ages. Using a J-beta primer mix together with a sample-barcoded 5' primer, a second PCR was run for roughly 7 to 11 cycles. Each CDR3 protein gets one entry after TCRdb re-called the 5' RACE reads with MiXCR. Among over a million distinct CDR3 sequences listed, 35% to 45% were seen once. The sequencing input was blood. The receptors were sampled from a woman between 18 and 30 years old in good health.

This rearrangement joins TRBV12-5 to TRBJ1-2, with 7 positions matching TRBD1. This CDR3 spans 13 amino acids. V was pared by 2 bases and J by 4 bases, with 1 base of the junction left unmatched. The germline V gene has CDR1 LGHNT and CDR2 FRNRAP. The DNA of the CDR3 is TGTGCTAGTGGTTTGTACAGGGGCTATGGCTACACCTTC. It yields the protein CASGLYRGYGYTF. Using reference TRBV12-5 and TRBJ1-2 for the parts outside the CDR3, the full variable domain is DARVTQTPRHKVTEMGQEVTMRCQPILGHNTVFWYRQTMMQGLELLAYFRNRAPLDDSGMPKDRFSAEMPDATLATLKIQPSEPRDSAVYFCASGLYRGYGYTFGSGTRLTVV.

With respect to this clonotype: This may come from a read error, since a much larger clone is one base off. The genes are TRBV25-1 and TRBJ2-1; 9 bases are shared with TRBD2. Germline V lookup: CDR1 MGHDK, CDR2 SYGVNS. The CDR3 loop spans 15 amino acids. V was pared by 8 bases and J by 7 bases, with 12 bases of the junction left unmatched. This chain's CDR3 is CASLGSGLAGNEQFF. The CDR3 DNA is TGTGCCAGCCTAGGATCGGGACTAGCTGGGAATGAGCAGTTCTTC.

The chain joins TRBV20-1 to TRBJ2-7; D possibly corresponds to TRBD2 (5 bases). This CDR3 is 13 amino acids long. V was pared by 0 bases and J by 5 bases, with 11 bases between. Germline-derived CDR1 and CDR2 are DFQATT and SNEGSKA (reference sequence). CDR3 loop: CSARDAGVHEQYF. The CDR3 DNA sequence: TGCAGTGCTAGAGATGCCGGGGTGCACGAGCAGTACTTC.

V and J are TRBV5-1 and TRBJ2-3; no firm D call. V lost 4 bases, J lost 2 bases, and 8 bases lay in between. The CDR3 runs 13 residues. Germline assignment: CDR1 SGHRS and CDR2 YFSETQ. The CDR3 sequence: CASSGEVTDTQYF. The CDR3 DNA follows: TGCGCCAGCAGCGGGGAAGTCACAGATACGCAGTATTTT.

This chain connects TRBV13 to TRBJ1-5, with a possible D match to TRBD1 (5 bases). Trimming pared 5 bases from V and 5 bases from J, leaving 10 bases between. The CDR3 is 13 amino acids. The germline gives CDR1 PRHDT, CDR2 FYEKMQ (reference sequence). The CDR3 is CASSPGAHQPQHF. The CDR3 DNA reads TGTGCCAGCAGCCCCGGGGCCCATCAGCCCCAGCATTTT.

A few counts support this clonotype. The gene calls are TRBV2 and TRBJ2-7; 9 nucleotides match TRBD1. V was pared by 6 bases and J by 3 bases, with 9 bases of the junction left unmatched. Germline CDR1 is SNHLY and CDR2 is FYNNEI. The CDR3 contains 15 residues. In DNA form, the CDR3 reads TGTGCCAGCAGACCGGGACAGGGCGATTACTACGAGCAGTACTTC. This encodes CASRPGQGDYYEQYF. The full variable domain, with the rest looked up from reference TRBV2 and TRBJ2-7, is EPEVTQTPSHQVTQMGQEVILRCVPISNHLYFYWYRQILGQKVEFLVSFYNNEISEKSEIFDDQFSVERPDGSNFTLKIRSTKLEDSAMYFCASRPGQGDYYEQYFGPGTRLTVT.

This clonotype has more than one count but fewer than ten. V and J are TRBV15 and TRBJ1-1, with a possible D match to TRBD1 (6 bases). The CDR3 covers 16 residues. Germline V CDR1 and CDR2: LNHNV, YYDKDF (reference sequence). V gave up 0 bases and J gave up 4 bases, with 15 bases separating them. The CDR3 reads CATSRDFTRGGTEAFF. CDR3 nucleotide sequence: TGTGCCACCAGCAGAGATTTTACCAGGGGAGGCACTGAAGCTTTCTTT. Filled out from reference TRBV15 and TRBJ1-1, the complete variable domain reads DAMVIQNPRYQVTQFGKPVTLSCSQTLNHNVMYWYQQKSSQAPKLLFHYYDKDFNNEADTPDNFQSRRPNTSFCFLDIRSPGLGDTAMYLCATSRDFTRGGTEAFFGQGTRLTVV.